What follows describes a single T cell receptor beta chain. The sample belongs to a study of preoperative IRX-2 immunotherapy in early breast cancer. J was trimmed by 11 bases and V by 0 bases; bases with no gene match: 9. This CDR3 has 14 residues. Germline CDR1 LNHNV, CDR2 YYDKDF (reference sequence). Treatment defined: preoperative locoregional IRX-2 cytokine immunotherapy. Patients received preoperative, locoregional IRX-2 cytokine immunotherapy in a phase Ib study. Here immunoSEQ multiplex PCR was the method, and the copy in TCRdb shows in-frame clones only, minus some. The sample lists approximately 98,000 clones, roughly 89% seen once, with approximately 2% in the top ten.

This sequence originates from a human donor with breast cancer. The material sequenced was tumor tissue, taken after IRX-2 immunotherapy. The rearrangement joins TRBV15 to TRBJ1-1, with 7 bases lining up with TRBD1. The CDR3: CATSRDRGSVRAFF. The DNA for the CDR3 is TGTGCCACCAGCAGAGACAGGGGGAGCGTTAGGGCTTTCTTT.